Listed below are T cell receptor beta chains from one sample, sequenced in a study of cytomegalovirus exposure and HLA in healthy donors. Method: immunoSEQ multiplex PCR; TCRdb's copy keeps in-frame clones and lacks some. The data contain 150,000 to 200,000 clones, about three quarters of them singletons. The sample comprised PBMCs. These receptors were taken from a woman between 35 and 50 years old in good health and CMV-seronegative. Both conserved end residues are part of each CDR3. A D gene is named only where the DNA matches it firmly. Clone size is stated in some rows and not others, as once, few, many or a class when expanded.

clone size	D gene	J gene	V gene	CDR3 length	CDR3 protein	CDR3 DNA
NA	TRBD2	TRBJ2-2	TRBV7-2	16	CASSRKAGVNTGELFF	TGTGCCAGCAGCAGGAAAGCGGGAGTGAACACCGGGGAGCTGTTTTTT
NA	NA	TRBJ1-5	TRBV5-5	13	CASSPGIGQPQHF	TGTGCCAGCAGTCCAGGGATCGGTCAGCCCCAGCATTTT
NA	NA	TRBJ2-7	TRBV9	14	CASSVDSHSVEQYF	TGTGCCAGCAGCGTCGACTCCCACTCCGTCGAGCAGTACTTC
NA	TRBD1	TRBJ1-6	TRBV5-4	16	CASSLDPGTGTSPLHF	TGTGCCAGCAGCTTGGACCCCGGGACAGGGACTTCACCCCTCCACTTT
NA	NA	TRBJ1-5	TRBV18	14	CASSPRQGNQPQHF	TGTGCCAGCTCACCTCGACAGGGCAATCAGCCCCAGCATTTT
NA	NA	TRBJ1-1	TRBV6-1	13	CASNSPLTTEAFF	TGTGCCAGCAATAGTCCTTTAACCACTGAAGCTTTCTTT
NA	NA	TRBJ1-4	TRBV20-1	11	CSAPGGGKLFF	TGCAGTGCCCCCGGCGGGGGAAAACTGTTTTTT
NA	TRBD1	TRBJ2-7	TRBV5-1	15	CASSGETGGLYEQYF	TGCGCCAGCAGCGGAGAAACAGGGGGCCTCTACGAGCAGTACTTC
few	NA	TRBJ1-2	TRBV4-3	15	CASSQAYGMDYGYTF	TGCGCCAGCAGCCAGGCCTACGGGATGGACTATGGCTACACCTTC
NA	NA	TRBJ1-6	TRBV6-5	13	CASSPYAGEPLHF	TGTGCCAGCAGCCCCTATGCGGGGGAACCCCTCCACTTT
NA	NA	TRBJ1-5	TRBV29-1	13	CSVGGGTHQPQHF	TGCAGCGTTGGGGGGGGGACGCATCAGCCCCAGCATTTT
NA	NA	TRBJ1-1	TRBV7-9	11	CSSTNAGGAFF	TGTTCCAGCACTAACGCGGGGGGAGCTTTCTTT
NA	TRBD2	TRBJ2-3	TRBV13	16	CASRYSGRASTDTQYF	TGTGCCAGCAGGTATAGCGGGAGGGCATCCACAGATACGCAGTATTTT